This entry lists 21 T cell receptor beta chains sequenced from one sample in a study of blood T cell repertoires in COVID-19. Profiled with immunoSEQ multiplex PCR; TCRdb holds only in-frame clones, not every one. The sample carries about 280,000 clones, 91% recorded once. The sample taken for sequencing was PBMCs or T cells enriched from blood (not recorded which). Receptor source: a man aged 35 to 55 who had been exposed to COVID-19.

This chain connects TRBV7-9 to TRBJ2-1, with a tentative D call TRBD2 (5 bases). The CDR3 contains 16 residues. CDR1 and CDR2 (germline): SEHNR, FQNEAQ (reference sequence). Trimming stripped 2 bases from V and 7 bases from J, with 18 bases between. The CDR3 DNA reads as TGTGCCAGCAGCTTACCCTTCCGGGCTAGCAAGAATGAGCAGTTCTTC. It encodes CASSLPFRASKNEQFF. Using reference TRBV7-9 and TRBJ2-1 for the parts outside the CDR3, the full variable domain is DTGVSQNPRHKITKRGQNVTFRCDPISEHNRLYWYRQTLGQGPEFLTYFQNEAQLEKSRLLSDRFSAERPKGSFSTLEIQRTEQGDSAMYLCASSLPFRASKNEQFFGPGTRLTVL.

V usage is TRBV3-1 (or the pseudogene TRBV3-2) and J usage is TRBJ2-5, with 8 bases identical to TRBD1. This CDR3 comprises 16 residues. Germline CDR1 and CDR2: LGHDT and YNNKEL (reference sequence). V was pared by 0 bases and J by 5 bases, with 8 bases of the junction left unmatched. CDR3 in DNA: TGTGCCAGCAGCCAAGATAGGACAGGGCTAGGGGAGACCCAGTACTTC. Amino acids: CASSQDRTGLGETQYF.

This chain uses TRBV11-3 with TRBJ2-1; the match to TRBD1 covers 10 bases. The CDR3 sequence is 16 residues long. Germline lookup yields CDR1 SGHNT and CDR2 YENEEA. V gave up 5 bases and J gave up 5 bases; unmatched junction bases: 9. In nucleotides, the CDR3 is TGTGCCAGCAGCCCCGGCGGGGACAGGGGTAACAATGAGCAGTTCTTC. Amino acid sequence: CASSPGGDRGNNEQFF.

The chain joins TRBV10-2 to TRBJ2-7; 7 bases align to TRBD1. The V segment lost 8 bases and the J segment 2 bases; nucleotides outside the gene matches: 6. Germline V gene lookup returns CDR1 WSHSY and CDR2 SAAADI. The CDR3 consists of 13 residues. The CDR3, as DNA: TGCGCCAGCCGCGGACAGGATACCTACGAGCAGTACTTC. Translating gives CASRGQDTYEQYF.

This rearrangement joins TRBV5-1 to TRBJ2-2; possible D gene TRBD2, 5 bases. The CDR3 is 15 residues long. Between the trimmed V and J ends, which lost 1 base and 7 bases, there was a span of 14 bases. CDR1 and CDR2 from the germline V gene are SGHRS and YFSETQ. The CDR3 sequence: CASSLSLIGNGELFF. In nucleotides, the CDR3 is TGCGCCAGCAGCTTGTCCCTGATCGGGAACGGGGAGCTGTTTTTT.

The chain uses TRBV27 and TRBJ2-1; 8 bases fit TRBD1. After removal of 6 bases from V and 4 bases from J, the junction contained 8 bases not matched to a gene. The length of the CDR3 is 15 residues. Germline CDR1 and CDR2: MNHEY and SMNVEV (reference sequence). CDR3 sequence: CASSPGTGIYNEQFF. CDR3 coding DNA: TGTGCCAGCAGCCCCGGGACAGGAATATACAATGAGCAGTTCTTC.

V is TRBV11-2 and J is TRBJ2-7, with 8 bases lining up with TRBD2. Looked up from germline, CDR1 is SGHAT and CDR2 is FQNNGV. The CDR3 sequence is 15 residues long. V shed 3 bases, J shed 2 bases, and the junction held 6 bases outside the gene matches. CDR3 loop: CASSFKAGAPYEQYF. CDR3 in DNA: TGTGCCAGCAGCTTTAAAGCGGGAGCGCCCTACGAGCAGTACTTC.

This clone has only one observation. This rearrangement joins TRBV9 to TRBJ1-1, with TRBD1 as a possible D gene (5 bases). The CDR3 spans 13 residues. CDR1 is SGDLS and CDR2 is YYNGEE in the germline V gene. With 4 bases removed from V and 6 bases from J, the gap between germline ends came to 13 bases. The CDR3 nucleotides read TGTGCCAGCAGCCTCGGGGGGGTCGCTGAAGCTTTCTTT. Translating gives CASSLGGVAEAFF. Complete variable domain (other parts from reference TRBV9 and TRBJ1-1): DSGVTQTPKHLITATGQRVTLRCSPRSGDLSVYWYQQSLDQGLQFLIQYYNGEERAKGNILERFSAQQFPDLHSELNLSSLELGDSALYFCASSLGGVAEAFFGQGTRLTVV.

The rearrangement uses TRBV6-5 and TRBJ1-3; D ambiguous. The CDR3 spans 11 residues. Trimming cost V 9 bases and J 3 bases, with 6 bases left between them. Germline CDR1 and CDR2: MNHEY and SVGAGI. As DNA, the CDR3 is TGTGCCAGTAGAAATGGAAACACCATATATTTT. This sequence encodes CASRNGNTIYF.

V is TRBV19 and J is TRBJ1-4; TRBD1 aligns across 7 bases. V gave up 1 base and J gave up 6 bases; unmatched junction bases: 5. Germline-derived CDR1 and CDR2 are LNHDA and SQIVND (reference sequence). This CDR3 spans 15 amino acids. This CDR3 is CASSIGAGGDEKLFF. DNA for the CDR3: TGTGCCAGTAGTATAGGGGCAGGGGGAGATGAAAAACTGTTTTTT.

For this clone: Additional DNA sequences in this sample encode the identical CDR3. V and J are TRBV28 and TRBJ1-4; D uncertain. Trimming cost V 3 bases and J 7 bases, with 3 bases left between them. CDR3 length: 11 residues. CDR1 and CDR2 (germline): MDHEN, SYDVKM. The CDR3 reads CASSFSEKLFF. CDR3 in DNA: TGTGCCAGCAGTTTCAGTGAAAAACTGTTTTTT.

The V and J genes are TRBV7-3 and TRBJ1-1; 9 bases line up with TRBD1. V dropped 5 bases and J dropped 5; count of bases not matched to a gene: 6. Germline V CDR1 and CDR2: SGHTA, FQGTGA. The CDR3 is 14 residues long. Here the CDR3 reads CASSEGTGRTEAFF. The CDR3 DNA is TGTGCCAGCAGCGAAGGGACAGGGAGGACTGAAGCTTTCTTT.

The V gene is TRBV3-1 (or the pseudogene TRBV3-2), the J gene TRBJ2-7, with 7 bases identical to TRBD1. This CDR3 has 16 amino acids. V dropped 0 bases and J dropped 3; count of bases not matched to a gene: 8. CDR1 is LGHDT and CDR2 is YNNKEL in the germline V gene (reference sequence). CDR3 bases: TGTGCCAGCAGCCAAGATCTTGGGCAGGGGGACTACGAGCAGTACTTC. It encodes CASSQDLGQGDYEQYF.

This clone was seen a single time. J is TRBJ2-1 and V is TRBV5-5; a possible D gene is TRBD2 (5 bases). Trimming pared 0 bases from V and 8 bases from J, leaving 15 bases between. Germline V gives CDR1 SGHKS, CDR2 YYEKEE (reference sequence). The CDR3 is made up of 15 amino acids. The CDR3 DNA reads TGTGCCAGCAGCTTGGTCCGGTCTAGCCGCCATGAGCAGTTCTTC. Its protein is CASSLVRSSRHEQFF.

The chain carries TRBV15 and TRBJ2-3; 7 bases are shared with TRBD2. V shed 0 bases and J 2 bases; nucleotides not matched to a gene: 8. Germline loops: CDR1 LNHNV, CDR2 YYDKDF (reference sequence). The CDR3 spans 17 residues. CDR3 sequence (DNA): TGTGCCACCAGCAGAGATTTGGCTAGCGGAGACACAGATACGCAGTATTTT. It is translated as CATSRDLASGDTDTQYF.

The gene calls are TRBV7-6 and TRBJ2-3; 10 nucleotides match TRBD2. The CDR3 covers 16 residues. V trimming: 3 bases; J trimming: 3 bases; junction bases outside the gene matches: 6. In germline, CDR1 is SGHVS, CDR2 FNYEAQ. CDR3 DNA sequence: TGTGCCAGCAGCTTGTCTAGCGGGAGTGGAACAGATACGCAGTATTTT. Its translation is CASSLSSGSGTDTQYF.

The chain joins TRBV5-1 to TRBJ2-3; weak D call: TRBD1 (5 bases). The CDR3 covers 16 residues. Germline CDR1 and CDR2: SGHRS and YFSETQ. Trimming took off 4 bases at V and 3 bases at J, with 18 bases between the two ends. CDR3 in DNA: TGCGCCAGCAGCCCGGAACAGACAGCCAGGACAGATACGCAGTATTTT. This codes for CASSPEQTARTDTQYF.

This clone was seen just once. The V call is TRBV24-1, the J call TRBJ1-2; TRBD1 might be the D (5 bases). Germline V gives CDR1 KGHDR, CDR2 SFDVKD. The CDR3 has 15 residues. V dropped 2 bases and J dropped 4 bases, with 13 bases sitting between them. The CDR3: CATSDSGRDSYGYTF. In DNA form, the CDR3 reads TGTGCCACCAGTGATTCAGGGCGAGACTCCTATGGCTACACCTTC.

This clone was found many times. The chain couples TRBV12-3 or TRBV12-4 to TRBJ1-5, with 7 bases identical to TRBD1. With V trimmed by 5 bases and J by 4 bases, 2 bases remained unmatched. The CDR3 contains 13 residues. DNA for the CDR3: TGTGCCAGCAGTGGACAGGTAAATCAGCCCCAGCATTTT. The encoded protein is CASSGQVNQPQHF.

The chain couples TRBV10-3 to TRBJ1-2; possible D gene TRBD1, 5 bases. The V gene lost 2 bases and the J gene lost 8 bases, with 9 bases spanning the gap. Germline values: CDR1 ENHRY, CDR2 SYGVKD. The CDR3 has 12 amino acids. In nucleotides, the CDR3 is TGTGCCATCAGTGAGCAAGGGGTGGGCTACACCTTC. Its protein product is CAISEQGVGYTF.

This chain uses TRBV19 with TRBJ2-1; tentative D call: TRBD2 (5 bases). Trimming removed 6 bases from V and 0 bases from J, with 9 bases in between. The length of the CDR3 is 14 residues. The germline V gene encodes CDR1 LNHDA and CDR2 SQIVND (reference sequence). The CDR3 DNA follows: TGTGCCAGTAGAATCCGGGACTCCTACAATGAGCAGTTCTTC. It specifies CASRIRDSYNEQFF.